The rows below give T cell receptor beta chains drawn from one sample of a study of CD8 T cells in ankylosing spondylitis. Each CDR3 protein is one row after TCRdb ran MiXCR on the 5' RACE reads. Altogether around 340,000 distinct CDR3 sequences are present, around 20% being singletons, with the ten largest covering around 13%. Sequencing used blood, either unsorted or a sorted T cell fraction (not recorded which). These receptor sequences come from a male donor with ankylosing spondylitis or in good health (not recorded which). Both conserved end residues are part of each CDR3. A D gene is named only where the DNA matches it firmly. Not every row has a clone size; where given, it reads once, few, many or a size class.

d_gene	j_gene	abundance	len	v_gene	CDR3nt	CDR3aa
-	TRBJ1-1	-	15	TRBV12-3/TRBV12-4	TGTGCCAGCAGTTTAAATTTAGGGAGGAACACTGAAGCTTTCTTT	CASSLNLGRNTEAFF
-	TRBJ2-7	-	15	TRBV30	TGTGCCTGGAGACAAGGCAACAGTCCTACCTACGAGCAGTACTTC	CAWRQGNSPTYEQYF
-	TRBJ2-5	few	14	TRBV7-9	TGTGCCAGCAGCCCCCCCTACAGGACCGAGACCCAGTACTTC	CASSPPYRTETQYF
-	TRBJ2-5	-	14	TRBV7-8	TGTGCCAGCAGCTTAGTCTTCCTAGCAGAGACCCAGTACTTC	CASSLVFLAETQYF
-	TRBJ1-1	few	13	TRBV7-9	TGTGCCAGCAGCCCCTCGGGGGCAACTGAAGCTTTCTTT	CASSPSGATEAFF
-	TRBJ2-7	-	16	TRBV14	TGTGCCAGCAGCCAAGATCGCCAGGGGCCCTCCTACGAGCAGTACTTC	CASSQDRQGPSYEQYF
-	TRBJ2-7	-	15	TRBV12-3/TRBV12-4	TGTGCCAGCAGTTCTCCCCTGGTACAAACCTACGAGCAGTACTTC	CASSSPLVQTYEQYF
TRBD2	TRBJ2-5	-	14	TRBV10-2	TGCGCCAGCACGACTAGCGGGGGGTCCGAGACCCAGTACTTC	CASTTSGGSETQYF
TRBD1	TRBJ1-5	-	15	TRBV19	TGTGCCAGTAGTATCGACAGGGTGACCAATCAGCCCCAGCATTTT	CASSIDRVTNQPQHF
TRBD2	TRBJ2-3	-	15	TRBV10-3	TGTGCCATCGATATCACTAGCGGGGGGCCAGATACGCAGTATTTT	CAIDITSGGPDTQYF
TRBD1	TRBJ2-6	few	16	TRBV12-3/TRBV12-4	TGTGCCAGCAGAGCGGGACAGGGAAGTGGGGCCAACGTCCTGACTTTC	CASRAGQGSGANVLTF
TRBD1	TRBJ2-7	few	15	TRBV11-2	TGTGCCAGCAGCTTCTTCTCCGGGACAGGTTACGAGCAGTACTTC	CASSFFSGTGYEQYF
-	TRBJ2-5	few	13	TRBV29-1	TGCAGCGTTGAGGGTGGAGGGGGGGAGACCCCGTACTTC	CSVEGGGGETPYF
TRBD2	TRBJ2-3	few	15	TRBV20-1	TGCAGTGCTAGAGATTCGGCGGGGGGGCCAGATACGCAGTATTTT	CSARDSAGGPDTQYF
-	TRBJ2-3	-	16	TRBV10-3	TGTGCCATCATGCCCCATCCACAGGGAAACACAGATACGCAGTATTTT	CAIMPHPQGNTDTQYF
-	TRBJ2-2	-	15	TRBV13	TGTGCCAGCAGCTTGATCCGGGAGAACACCGGGGAGCTGTTTTTT	CASSLIRENTGELFF
TRBD1	TRBJ2-5	-	14	TRBV12-3/TRBV12-4	TGTGCCAGCAGGGCCGGGACAGGGCAAGAGACCCAGTACTTC	CASRAGTGQETQYF
-	TRBJ2-1	-	15	TRBV5-5	TGTGCCAGCAGCTTTCGGGATAGCTCCTACAATGAGCAGTTCTTC	CASSFRDSSYNEQFF
-	TRBJ1-2	-	14	TRBV7-9	TGTGCCAGCAGCTTAGTTTTAGCGCTCTATGGCTACACCTTC	CASSLVLALYGYTF
TRBD2	TRBJ2-7	-	14	TRBV12-3/TRBV12-4	TGTGCCAGCAGTTTTGGGGGGGGGATTTACGAGCAGTACTTC	CASSFGGGIYEQYF
-	TRBJ2-3	few	13	TRBV10-3	TGTGCCATCAGCTTGTGGGAAACAGATACGCAGTATTTT	CAISLWETDTQYF
-	TRBJ1-1	few	15	TRBV3-1	TGTGCCAGCAGCCGGGAGGCGGGAATGAACACTGAAGCTTTCTTT	CASSREAGMNTEAFF
TRBD1	TRBJ2-5	few	12	TRBV7-2	TGTGCCAGCGGGGGACAGATGGGGACCCAGTACTTC	CASGGQMGTQYF
-	TRBJ2-7	few	13	TRBV7-9	TGTGCCAGCTTCGGCAGCGGATCCTACGAGCAGTACTTC	CASFGSGSYEQYF
-	TRBJ1-2	-	11	TRBV7-9	TGTGCCAGCAGCTTAGCGGATGGCTACACCTTC	CASSLADGYTF
-	TRBJ2-5	-	14	TRBV7-9	TGTGCAAGCAGGGACGGGCGGACCCGGGAGACCCAGTACTTC	CASRDGRTRETQYF
-	TRBJ2-3	-	11	TRBV7-9	TGTGCCTGTCTCATTGGGGATACGCAGTATTTT	CACLIGDTQYF
TRBD2	TRBJ2-5	-	14	TRBV6-2/TRBV6-3	TGTGCCAGCAGTTCCGTCGTCGGGAGGGAGACCCAGTACTTC	CASSSVVGRETQYF
-	TRBJ2-1	-	15	TRBV5-6	TGTGCCAGCAGCTTGGAGGCCAGTCCGTACAATGAGCAGTTCTTC	CASSLEASPYNEQFF
-	TRBJ2-2	-	13	TRBV10-3	TGTGCCATCAGTGAGTCCGGGATCGGGGAGCTGTTTTTT	CAISESGIGELFF
TRBD2	TRBJ2-7	-	14	TRBV27	TGTGCCAGCAGTTTTAGGGGCGGGGGCTACGAGCAGTACTTC	CASSFRGGGYEQYF
TRBD1	TRBJ2-7	-	11	TRBV20-1	TGCAGTGCGCTAACAGGGGGCCGAATTTACTTC	CSALTGGRIYF